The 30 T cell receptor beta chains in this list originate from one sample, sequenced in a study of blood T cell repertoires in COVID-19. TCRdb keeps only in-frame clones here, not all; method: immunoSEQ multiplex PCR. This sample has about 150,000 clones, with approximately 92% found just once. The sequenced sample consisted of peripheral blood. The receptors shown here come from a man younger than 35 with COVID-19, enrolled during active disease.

CDR3 sequence (DNA): TGTGCCAGCAGTACAGGGTTGGCTGGGGCCAACGTCCTGACTTTC. It yields the protein CASSTGLAGANVLTF. V is TRBV2 and J is TRBJ2-6, with D perhaps TRBD1 (6 bases). V was shortened by 5 bases and J by 2 bases, with 10 bases between the two germline ends. CDR3 size: 15 residues. Germline CDR1 and CDR2: SNHLY and FYNNEI.

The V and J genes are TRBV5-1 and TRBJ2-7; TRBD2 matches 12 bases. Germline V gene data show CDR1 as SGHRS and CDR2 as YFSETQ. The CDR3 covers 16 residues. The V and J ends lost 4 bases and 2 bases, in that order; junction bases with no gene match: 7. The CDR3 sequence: CASSPEGLAGTYEQYF. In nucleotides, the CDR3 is TGCGCCAGCAGCCCTGAAGGACTAGCGGGGACCTACGAGCAGTACTTC. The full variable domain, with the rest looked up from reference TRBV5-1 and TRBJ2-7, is KAGVTQTPRYLIKTRGQQVTLSCSPISGHRSVSWYQQTPGQGLQFLFEYFSETQRNKGNFPGRFSGRQFSNSRSEMNVSTLELGDSALYLCASSPEGLAGTYEQYFGPGTRLTVT.

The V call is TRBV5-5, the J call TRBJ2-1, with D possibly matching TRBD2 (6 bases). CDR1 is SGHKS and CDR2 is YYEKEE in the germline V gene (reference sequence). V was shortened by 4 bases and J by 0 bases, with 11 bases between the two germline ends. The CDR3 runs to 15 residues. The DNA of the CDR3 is TGTGCCAGCAGCCTCCTGACTAGCTCCTACAATGAGCAGTTCTTC. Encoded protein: CASSLLTSSYNEQFF.

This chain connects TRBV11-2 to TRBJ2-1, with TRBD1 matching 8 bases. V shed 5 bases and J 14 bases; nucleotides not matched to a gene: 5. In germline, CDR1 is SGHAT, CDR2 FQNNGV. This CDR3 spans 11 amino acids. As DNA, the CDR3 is TGTGCCAGCAGCACCAGGGGGCTGGAGTTCTTC. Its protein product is CASSTRGLEFF.

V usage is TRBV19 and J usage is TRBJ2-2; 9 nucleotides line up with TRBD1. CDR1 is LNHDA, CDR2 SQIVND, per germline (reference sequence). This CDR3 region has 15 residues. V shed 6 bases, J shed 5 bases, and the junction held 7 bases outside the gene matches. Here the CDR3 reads CASRHTGGRTGELFF. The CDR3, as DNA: TGTGCCAGTAGGCACACAGGGGGCCGTACCGGGGAGCTGTTTTTT.

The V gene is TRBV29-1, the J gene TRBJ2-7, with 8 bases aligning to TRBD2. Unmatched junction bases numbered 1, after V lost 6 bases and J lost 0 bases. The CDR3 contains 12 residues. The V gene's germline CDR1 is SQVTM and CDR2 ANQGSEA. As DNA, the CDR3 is TGCAGCGTGAGCGGGAGCTCCTACGAGCAGTACTTC. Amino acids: CSVSGSSYEQYF.

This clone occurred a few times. The CDR3 loop is CASSQELSVSEQYF. CDR3 bases: TGCGCCAGCAGCCAAGAGTTGTCGGTTTCCGAGCAGTACTTC. The V gene is TRBV4-3, the J gene TRBJ2-7; D not certain. Trimming left V 0 bases short and J 6 bases short, with 12 bases between. Per the germline V gene, CDR1 is LGHNA and CDR2 is YSLEER. The CDR3 is 14 residues long.

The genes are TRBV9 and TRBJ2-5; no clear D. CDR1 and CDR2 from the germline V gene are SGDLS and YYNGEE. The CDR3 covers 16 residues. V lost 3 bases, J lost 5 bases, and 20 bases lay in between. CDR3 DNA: TGTGCCAGCAGCGCGTCTCTCAAGGATAACGGGGAGACCCAGTACTTC. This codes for CASSASLKDNGETQYF.

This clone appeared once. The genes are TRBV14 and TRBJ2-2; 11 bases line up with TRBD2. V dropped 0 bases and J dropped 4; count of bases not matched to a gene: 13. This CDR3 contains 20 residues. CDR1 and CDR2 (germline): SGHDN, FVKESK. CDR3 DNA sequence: TGTGCCAGCAGCCAAGAGAGGCGGGCTAGCGGGAGGCCGGCCACCGGGGAGCTGTTTTTT. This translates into CASSQERRASGRPATGELFF.

The DNA for the CDR3 is TGTGCCAGCAGCTCCCGAGGACTAGCGGTCACCGGGGAGCTGTTTTTT. This gives the protein CASSSRGLAVTGELFF. The V gene is TRBV7-2, the J gene TRBJ2-2; 10 nucleotides match TRBD2. V lost 4 bases to trimming and J lost 4 bases; unmatched junction nucleotides: 6. CDR3 length: 16 residues. The germline V gene has CDR1 SGHTA and CDR2 FQGNSA.

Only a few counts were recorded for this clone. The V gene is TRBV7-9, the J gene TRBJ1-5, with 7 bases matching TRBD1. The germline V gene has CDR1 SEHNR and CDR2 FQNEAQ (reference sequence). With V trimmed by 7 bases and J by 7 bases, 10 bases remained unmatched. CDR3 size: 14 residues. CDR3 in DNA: TGTGCCAGCATTGACCGACAGGGAATGCAGCCCCAGCATTTT. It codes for CASIDRQGMQPQHF.

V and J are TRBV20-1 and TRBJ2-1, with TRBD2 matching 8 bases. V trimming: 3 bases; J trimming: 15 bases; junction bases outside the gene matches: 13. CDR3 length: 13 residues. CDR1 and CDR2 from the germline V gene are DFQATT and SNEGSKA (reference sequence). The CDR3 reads CSASSDRRLATFF. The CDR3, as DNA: TGCAGTGCTAGTTCCGACCGCAGACTAGCGACGTTCTTC.

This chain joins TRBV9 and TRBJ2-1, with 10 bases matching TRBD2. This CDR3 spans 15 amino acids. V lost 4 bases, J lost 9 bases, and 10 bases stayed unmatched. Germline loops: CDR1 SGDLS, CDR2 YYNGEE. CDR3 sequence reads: CASSSVAGGEGEQFF. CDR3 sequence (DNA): TGTGCCAGCAGCTCGGTAGCGGGAGGAGAAGGTGAGCAGTTCTTC.

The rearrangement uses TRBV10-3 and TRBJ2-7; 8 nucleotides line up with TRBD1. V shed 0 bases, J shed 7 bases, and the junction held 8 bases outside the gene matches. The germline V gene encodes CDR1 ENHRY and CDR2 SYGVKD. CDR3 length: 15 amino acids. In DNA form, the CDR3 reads TGTGCCATCAGTGAGTCGAGGACAGGGTCTCGAGAGCAGTACTTC. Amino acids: CAISESRTGSREQYF.

The CDR3 loop is CASSVIIRGGNTIYF. In DNA, the CDR3 is TGTGCCAGCAGCGTTATAATCAGGGGAGGAAACACCATATATTTT. The V call is TRBV3-1 (or the pseudogene TRBV3-2), the J call TRBJ1-3; the D gene is possibly TRBD1 (6 bases). The CDR3 has 15 amino acids. V lost 5 bases and J lost 4, with 15 bases in between. The V gene's germline CDR1 is LGHDT and CDR2 YNNKEL (reference sequence).

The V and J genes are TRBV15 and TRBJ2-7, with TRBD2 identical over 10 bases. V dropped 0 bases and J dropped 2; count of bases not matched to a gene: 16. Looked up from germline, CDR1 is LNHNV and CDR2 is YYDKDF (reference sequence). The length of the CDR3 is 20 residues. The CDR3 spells CATSRDGGFSPAGGAYEQYF. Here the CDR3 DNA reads TGTGCCACCAGCAGAGATGGTGGTTTTTCCCCAGCGGGAGGGGCCTACGAGCAGTACTTC.

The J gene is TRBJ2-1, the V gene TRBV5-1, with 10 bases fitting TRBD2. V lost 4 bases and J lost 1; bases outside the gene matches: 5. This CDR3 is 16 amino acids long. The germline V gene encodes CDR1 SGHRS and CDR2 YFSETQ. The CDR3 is CASSTILAGSYNEQFF. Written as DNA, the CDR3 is TGCGCCAGCAGCACGATACTAGCGGGATCCTACAATGAGCAGTTCTTC.

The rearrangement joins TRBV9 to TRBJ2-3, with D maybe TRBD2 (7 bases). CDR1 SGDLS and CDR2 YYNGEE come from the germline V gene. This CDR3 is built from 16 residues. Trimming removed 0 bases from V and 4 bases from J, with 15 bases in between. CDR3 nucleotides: TGTGCCAGCAGCGTAGAAGGGGGAGGGCGTTCAGATACGCAGTATTTT. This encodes CASSVEGGGRSDTQYF.

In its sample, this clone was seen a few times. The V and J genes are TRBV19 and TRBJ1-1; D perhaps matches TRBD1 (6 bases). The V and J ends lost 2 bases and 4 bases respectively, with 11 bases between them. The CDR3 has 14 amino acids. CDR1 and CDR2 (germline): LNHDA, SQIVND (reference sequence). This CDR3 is CASSITGTGTEAFF. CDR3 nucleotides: TGTGCCAGTAGTATAACAGGGACGGGCACTGAAGCTTTCTTT.

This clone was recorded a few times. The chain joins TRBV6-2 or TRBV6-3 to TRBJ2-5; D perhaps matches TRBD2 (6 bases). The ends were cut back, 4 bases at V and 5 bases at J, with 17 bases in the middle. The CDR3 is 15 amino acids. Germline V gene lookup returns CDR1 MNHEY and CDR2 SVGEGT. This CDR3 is CASSSFPGGRETQYF. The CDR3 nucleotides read TGTGCCAGCAGTTCCTTCCCGGGTGGGAGGGAGACCCAGTACTTC.

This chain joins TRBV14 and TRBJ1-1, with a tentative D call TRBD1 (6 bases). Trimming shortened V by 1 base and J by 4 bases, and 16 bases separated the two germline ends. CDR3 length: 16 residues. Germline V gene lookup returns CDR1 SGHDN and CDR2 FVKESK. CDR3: CASSQGMRGGGTEAFF. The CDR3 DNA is TGTGCCAGCAGCCAAGGAATGAGGGGGGGAGGCACTGAAGCTTTCTTT.

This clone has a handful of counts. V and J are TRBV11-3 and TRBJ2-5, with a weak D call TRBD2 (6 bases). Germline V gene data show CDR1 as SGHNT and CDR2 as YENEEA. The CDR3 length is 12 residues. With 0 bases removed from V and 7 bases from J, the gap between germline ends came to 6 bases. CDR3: CASSLEGGTQYF. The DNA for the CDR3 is TGTGCCAGCAGCTTAGAGGGAGGGACCCAGTACTTC.

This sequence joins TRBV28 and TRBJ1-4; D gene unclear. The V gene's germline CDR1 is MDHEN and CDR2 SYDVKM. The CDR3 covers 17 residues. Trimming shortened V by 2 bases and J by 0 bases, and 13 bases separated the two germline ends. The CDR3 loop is CASSLNGPPPTNEKLFF. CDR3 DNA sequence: TGTGCCAGCAGTTTAAATGGGCCCCCACCAACTAATGAAAAACTGTTTTTT.

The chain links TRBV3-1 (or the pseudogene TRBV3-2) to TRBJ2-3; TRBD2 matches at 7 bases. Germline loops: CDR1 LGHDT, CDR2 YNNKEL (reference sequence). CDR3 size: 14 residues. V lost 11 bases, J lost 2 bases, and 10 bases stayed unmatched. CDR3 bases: TGTGCCTGCGATTGGCTAGCGGTCACAGATACGCAGTATTTT. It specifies CACDWLAVTDTQYF.

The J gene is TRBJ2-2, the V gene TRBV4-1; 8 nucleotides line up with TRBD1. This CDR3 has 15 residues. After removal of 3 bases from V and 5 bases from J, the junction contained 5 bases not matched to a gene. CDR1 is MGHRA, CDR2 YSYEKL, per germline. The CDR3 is CASSHGQGGTGELFF. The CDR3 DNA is TGCGCCAGCAGCCACGGACAGGGTGGGACCGGGGAGCTGTTTTTT.

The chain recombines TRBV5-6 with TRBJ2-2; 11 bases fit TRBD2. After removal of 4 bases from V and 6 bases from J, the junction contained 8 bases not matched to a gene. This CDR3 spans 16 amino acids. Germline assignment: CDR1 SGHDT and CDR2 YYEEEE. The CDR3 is CASSTTSGSRAGELFF. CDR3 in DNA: TGTGCCAGCAGCACCACTAGCGGGAGTCGGGCCGGGGAGCTGTTTTTT.

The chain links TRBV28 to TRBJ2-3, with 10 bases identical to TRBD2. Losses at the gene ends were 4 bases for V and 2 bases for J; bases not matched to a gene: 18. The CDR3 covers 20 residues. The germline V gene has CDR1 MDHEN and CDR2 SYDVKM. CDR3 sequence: CASSSGPLAGALRVTDTQYF. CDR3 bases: TGTGCCAGCAGTTCCGGGCCGCTAGCGGGAGCCCTCCGGGTCACAGATACGCAGTATTTT.

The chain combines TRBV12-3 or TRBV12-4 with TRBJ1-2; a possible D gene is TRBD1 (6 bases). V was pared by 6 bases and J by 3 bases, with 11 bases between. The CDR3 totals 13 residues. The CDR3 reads CASSLDRHYGYTF. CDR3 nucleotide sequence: TGTGCCAGCAGCTTGGACAGACACTATGGCTACACCTTC.

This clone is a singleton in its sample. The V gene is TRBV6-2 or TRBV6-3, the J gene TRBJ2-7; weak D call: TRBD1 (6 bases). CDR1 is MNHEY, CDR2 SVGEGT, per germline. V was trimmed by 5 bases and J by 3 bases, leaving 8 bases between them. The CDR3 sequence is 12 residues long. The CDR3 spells CASSMDSYEQYF. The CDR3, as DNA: TGTGCCAGCAGTATGGACAGCTACGAGCAGTACTTC.

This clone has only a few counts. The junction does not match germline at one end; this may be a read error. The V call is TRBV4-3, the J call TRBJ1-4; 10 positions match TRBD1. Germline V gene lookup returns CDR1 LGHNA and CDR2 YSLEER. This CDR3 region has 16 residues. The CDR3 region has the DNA TGCGCCAGCAGCCAAGTGACTGGGACAGGGGCTGAAAAACTGCTTTTT. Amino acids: CASSQVTGTGAEKLLF.